Sequencing of this T cell receptor (beta chain) was carried out in a study of cytomegalovirus exposure and HLA in healthy donors. The PCR made use of 60 Vbeta and 13 Jbeta primers. The repertoire was sequenced with immunoSEQ multiplex PCR; TCRdb's copy has only in-frame clones and lacks some. The sample contains some 130,000 clones, 79% of which appear only once. Germline V gene lookup returns CDR1 SQVTM and CDR2 ANQGSEA. The CDR3 spans 16 residues. J lost 6 bases, V lost 6 bases, and 13 bases had no gene match. The clonotype originates from a man aged 35 to 55 in good health and CMV-seropositive. The chain has TRBV29-1 and TRBJ2-7; 14 bases line up with TRBD2. The specimen sequenced was PBMCs. CDR3 residues: CSVDSGTSGSSGEQYF. For the CDR3, the DNA is TGCAGCGTGGACTCCGGGACTAGCGGGAGTTCGGGCGAGCAGTACTTC.